This record looks at one T cell receptor (beta chain) sequence and its context. What antigen it recognizes has not been identified. No base quality values were provided; no much bigger clone lies one nucleotide off. The data are from a study of regulatory dendritic cells for organ transplantation listed by TCRdb under 2017. As for the study more broadly: Before and after allostimulation with regulatory or mature dendritic cells, TCRbeta repertoires were sequenced from sorted naive and memory CD4+ and CD8+ T cells. General study outcomes and caveats: Allostimulation expanded memory CD8+ clones in both subjects, but regulatory dendritic cells appeared to induce more limited expansion than mature dendritic cells. Of the resting subsets, memory CD8+ T cells had the largest number of alloreactive TCR clonotypes. Highly diverse repertoires were observed in naive CD4+ and CD8+ T cells, whereas lower diversity was observed in memory cells, and the most oligoclonal repertoires were found in memory CD8+ cells. The authors pointed out considerable heterogeneity between individuals in the alloreactive memory CD8+ T cell pool, and only a couple of subjects were sequenced.

Naive T cells were sorted as CD45RA+ and memory T cells as CD45RO+ CD4+ or CD8+ cells by FACS. T cells for TCR sequencing came from a couple of healthy control subjects. Unstimulated sorted T cell subsets were used as baseline controls for the mixed lymphocyte reactions. Genomic DNA was extracted with the Qiagen DNeasy Blood & Tissue Kit. TCRbeta CDR3 regions were amplified by multiplexed two-step PCR using Vbeta-specific forward primers and Jbeta-specific reverse primers. Through the immunoSEQ service, the TCRbeta libraries were run on an Illumina instrument for sequencing. As for the original processing: V, D and J genes were assigned using IMGT annotation, and counts were corrected for multiplex PCR bias using synthetic CDR3 analogues. In the immunoSEQ Analyzer, repertoire clonality was calculated as one minus normalized Shannon entropy. Clonal expansion was defined by Fisher's exact test with Benjamini-Hochberg false discovery rate control, using two-tailed P<0.01. TCRdb carries this immuneACCESS record with in-frame sequences only. Its versions omit some clonotypes, under half of them owing to an unresolved V gene in the studies checked, with the rest unexplained. That table furnishes V, J and clone size, whereas the DNA furnished D and trimming. The sample table records roughly 35,000 clones; roughly nine tenths of these occur just once. Under 0.065% of the sample is held by the ten biggest clonotypes.

Its CDR3 holds 15 amino acids, cysteine through phenylalanine. Here the CDR3 DNA is all that survives: 45 bases in frame from base 1. Between the V and J ends, shortened by 3 bases and 2 bases respectively, the junction contains 13 bases. Based on the germline V gene (reference sequence), the CDR1 and CDR2 sequences are MNHEY and SMNVEV. Source material: naive CD4+ T cells from blood. The sample's cell subset or site label, decoded: CD45RA+ naive T cells. The receptor was isolated from a human donor in good health. Recombination connected TRBV27 to TRBJ1-1; the D gene cannot be named for sure. The CDR3 region reads CASSFLDRVNTEAFF. At the DNA level, the sequence is TGTGCCAGCAGTTTCCTGGACCGGGTCAACACTGAAGCTTTCTTT.